These 31 T cell receptor beta chains share one sample of origin, sequenced in a study of cytomegalovirus exposure and HLA in healthy donors. The PCR used 60 Vbeta and 13 Jbeta primers. Sequencing used immunoSEQ multiplex PCR; TCRdb keeps in-frame clones, though not all of them. The table lists 150,000 to 180,000 clones, 60% to 85% of them singletons. Sequenced: PBMCs. Every receptor here comes from a woman in her thirties or forties in good health and CMV-seronegative.

This sequence joins TRBV5-4 and TRBJ2-1; TRBD2 aligns across 8 bases. Germline assignment: CDR1 SGHNT and CDR2 YYREEE (reference sequence). J was trimmed by 4 bases and V by 3 bases; bases with no gene match: 6. The CDR3 is 15 amino acids. This CDR3 is CASSSGLDDYNEQFF. CDR3 sequence (DNA): TGTGCCAGCAGCTCGGGACTAGACGATTACAATGAGCAGTTCTTC.

The V call is TRBV7-2, the J call TRBJ2-3; TRBD1 aligns across 10 bases. This CDR3 is 17 amino acids long. The germline V gene encodes CDR1 SGHTA and CDR2 FQGNSA. V shed 5 bases and J 2 bases; nucleotides not matched to a gene: 10. The CDR3 protein is CASSIRTGGSFTDTQYF. The DNA of the CDR3 is TGTGCCAGCAGCATCCGGACAGGGGGGTCTTTCACAGATACGCAGTATTTT. The full variable domain, in which reference TRBV7-2 and TRBJ2-3 provide the parts outside the CDR3, is GAGVSQSPSNKVTEKGKDVELRCDPISGHTALYWYRQSLGQGLEFLIYFQGNSAPDKSGLPSDRFSAERTGGSVSTLTIQRTQQEDSAVYLCASSIRTGGSFTDTQYFGPGTRLTVL.

The genes are TRBV2 and TRBJ1-3; no definite D call. Trimming left V 3 bases short and J 4 bases short, with 10 bases between. The CDR3 consists of 14 residues. In germline, CDR1 is SNHLY, CDR2 FYNNEI. The CDR3 DNA sequence: TGTGCCAGCAGTGAGGAGGGTACGGGAAACACCATATATTTT. Amino acid sequence: CASSEEGTGNTIYF. Looking up the rest from reference TRBV2 and TRBJ1-3 gives the full variable domain: EPEVTQTPSHQVTQMGQEVILRCVPISNHLYFYWYRQILGQKVEFLVSFYNNEISEKSEIFDDQFSVERPDGSNFTLKIRSTKLEDSAMYFCASSEEGTGNTIYFGEGSWLTVV.

V is TRBV27 and J is TRBJ1-5; 8 bases line up with TRBD1. Germline loops: CDR1 MNHEY, CDR2 SMNVEV (reference sequence). V shed 7 bases and J 5 bases; nucleotides not matched to a gene: 7. There are 14 residues in the CDR3. The CDR3 loop reads CASNLPGGDQPQHF. As DNA, the CDR3 is TGTGCCAGCAACCTCCCAGGGGGCGATCAGCCCCAGCATTTT.

This clone has more than one count but fewer than ten. The rearrangement links TRBV5-1 to TRBJ2-1; 8 bases line up with TRBD1. CDR3 size: 14 residues. Losses at the gene ends were 7 bases for V and 5 bases for J; bases not matched to a gene: 8. The germline V gene has CDR1 SGHRS and CDR2 YFSETQ. The CDR3 protein is CASGPGQVDNEQFF. The CDR3 DNA follows: TGCGCCAGCGGCCCGGGACAGGTCGACAATGAGCAGTTCTTC.

The rearrangement joins TRBV7-9 to TRBJ2-1; 11 bases match TRBD2. This CDR3 is built from 14 residues. V was pared by 6 bases and J by 13 bases, with 11 bases of the junction left unmatched. The germline gives CDR1 SEHNR, CDR2 FQNEAQ (reference sequence). CDR3 in DNA: TGTGCCAGCAGGCCCGATCTAGCGGGAGGCAGACAGTTCTTC. Amino acids: CASRPDLAGGRQFF.

The chain employs TRBV27 and TRBJ1-1, with D uncertain. The CDR3 contains 14 residues. CDR1 is MNHEY, CDR2 SMNVEV, per germline (reference sequence). Trimming took off 4 bases at V and 1 base at J, with 10 bases between the two ends. CDR3 bases: TGTGCCAGCAGTTACCACGGGGAGAACACTGAAGCTTTCTTT. Residues: CASSYHGENTEAFF.

CDR3 loop: CASSPTGGGQPQHF. The CDR3 DNA sequence: TGTGCCAGCAGTCCCACAGGGGGCGGCCAGCCCCAGCATTTT. This chain uses TRBV28 with TRBJ1-5, with 9 positions matching TRBD1. Per the germline V gene, CDR1 is MDHEN and CDR2 is SYDVKM. With 5 bases clipped from V and 7 bases from J, the junction kept 6 bases outside the gene matches. This CDR3 has 14 residues. The full variable domain, with the rest looked up from reference TRBV28 and TRBJ1-5, is DVKVTQSSRYLVKRTGEKVFLECVQDMDHENMFWYRQDPGLGLRLIYFSYDVKMKEKGDIPEGYSVSREKKERFSLILESASTNQTSMYLCASSPTGGGQPQHFGDGTRLSIL.

V and J are TRBV30 and TRBJ2-6, with D possibly matching TRBD1 (5 bases). The CDR3 covers 13 residues. The V and J ends lost 5 bases and 2 bases respectively, with 7 bases between them. Germline CDR1 GTSNPN, CDR2 SVGIG (reference sequence). For the CDR3, the DNA is TGTGCCTGGGCAGGGACTGGGGCCAACGTCCTGACTTTC. Its translation: CAWAGTGANVLTF.

The chain recombines TRBV6-5 with TRBJ2-1, with TRBD2 matching 9 bases. CDR1 is MNHEY and CDR2 is SVGAGI in the germline V gene. V trimming: 4 bases; J trimming: 10 bases; junction bases outside the gene matches: 14. The CDR3 length is 16 residues. CDR3 coding DNA: TGTGCCAGCAGTTCTCGTTGGGGGGCGGGAGGGGTGGAGCAGTTCTTC. It translates to CASSSRWGAGGVEQFF.

V usage is TRBV9 and J usage is TRBJ2-6; no clear D. V lost 4 bases and J lost 0, with 11 bases in between. Per germline, CDR1 SGDLS and CDR2 YYNGEE. The CDR3 is made up of 16 amino acids. The DNA for the CDR3 is TGTGCCAGCAGCCGTTCGAGTCTCTCTGGGGCCAACGTCCTGACTTTC. Amino acids: CASSRSSLSGANVLTF.

This clone appeared a single time. At one end the junction does not follow the germline gene, possibly because of a read error. The sample contains more than one DNA sequence encoding this CDR3. The J gene is TRBJ2-7, the V gene TRBV6-6, with TRBD1 identical over 7 bases. The CDR3 sequence is 14 residues long. Per the germline V gene, CDR1 is MNHNY and CDR2 is SVGAGI (reference sequence). CDR3 loop: CASSHSGGSYEQYF. The CDR3 nucleotides read TGTGCCAGCAGTCACTCAGGGGGCTCCTACGAGCAGTACTTC.

In this sample, this clone turned up a few times. V and J are TRBV5-4 and TRBJ1-1; 8 positions match TRBD1. V gave up 1 base and J gave up 1 base; unmatched junction bases: 9. Germline V CDR1 and CDR2: SGHNT, YYREEE (reference sequence). The CDR3 runs to 17 residues. CDR3 bases: TGTGCCAGCAGCTTGCCCTCAGGGGGCACCGGGAACACTGAAGCTTTCTTT. This encodes CASSLPSGGTGNTEAFF.

The genes are TRBV9 and TRBJ2-3; 10 nucleotides line up with TRBD2. CDR3 length equals 15 residues. J lost 2 bases, V lost 7 bases, and 7 bases had no gene match. Germline-derived CDR1 and CDR2 are SGDLS and YYNGEE. The chain's CDR3 is CASWSGGEYTDTQYF. The CDR3 DNA reads TGTGCCAGCTGGAGCGGGGGGGAATACACAGATACGCAGTATTTT. The full variable domain, in which reference TRBV9 and TRBJ2-3 provide the parts outside the CDR3, is DSGVTQTPKHLITATGQRVTLRCSPRSGDLSVYWYQQSLDQGLQFLIQYYNGEERAKGNILERFSAQQFPDLHSELNLSSLELGDSALYFCASWSGGEYTDTQYFGPGTRLTVL.

This clone occurred a few times. This chain uses TRBV6-1 with TRBJ2-1; TRBD2 agrees at 9 bases. Looked up from germline, CDR1 is MNHNS and CDR2 is SASEGT. V shed 1 base, J shed 7 bases, and the junction held 5 bases outside the gene matches. The CDR3 totals 15 residues. The DNA for the CDR3 is TGTGCCAGCAGTGAAGATTCTAGCGGGGCTAATGAGCAGTTCTTC. It specifies CASSEDSSGANEQFF.

The V and J genes are TRBV4-1 and TRBJ1-4; 8 nucleotides align to TRBD1. Germline V CDR1 and CDR2: MGHRA, YSYEKL. This CDR3 region has 15 residues. Unmatched junction bases numbered 2, after V lost 1 base and J lost 4 bases. The CDR3 sequence is CASSQAGGLNEKLFF. CDR3 in DNA: TGCGCCAGCAGCCAAGCAGGGGGCCTTAATGAAAAACTGTTTTTT.

This chain uses TRBV10-1 with TRBJ2-3; 9 positions agree with TRBD2. From germline, CDR1 is WNHNN and CDR2 SYGVQD (reference sequence). This CDR3 is 14 amino acids long. The V segment lost 2 bases and the J segment 4 bases; nucleotides outside the gene matches: 1. This CDR3 reads CASSERTSADTQYF. CDR3 in DNA: TGCGCCAGCAGTGAGAGGACTAGCGCAGATACGCAGTATTTT.

This rearrangement joins TRBV5-1 to TRBJ2-7; 9 nucleotides match TRBD2. The germline V gene encodes CDR1 SGHRS and CDR2 YFSETQ. V was pared by 1 base and J by 5 bases, with 1 base of the junction left unmatched. The CDR3 extends over 13 amino acids. The CDR3 here is CASSLSSGDEQYF. In nucleotides, the CDR3 is TGCGCCAGCAGCTTGTCTAGCGGGGACGAGCAGTACTTC.

The gene calls are TRBV28 and TRBJ1-4; D is uncertain. This CDR3 has 17 amino acids. V was cut by 5 bases and J by 5 bases, with 21 bases left in between. Germline V gene lookup returns CDR1 MDHEN and CDR2 SYDVKM. CDR3 region: CASSLLGEGPRNEKLFF. CDR3 coding DNA: TGTGCCAGCAGTCTACTGGGAGAAGGGCCCCGAAATGAAAAACTGTTTTTT.

This clone was seen just once. This sequence joins TRBV5-6 and TRBJ1-2; TRBD1 matches at 12 bases. Trimming removed 0 bases from V and 8 bases from J; junction bases left unmatched: 5. The CDR3 covers 15 residues. Germline V CDR1 and CDR2: SGHDT, YYEEEE. The CDR3 coding sequence is TGTGCCAGCAGCTTGGGGGGGACAGGGGGCACGGGCTACACCTTC. As protein: CASSLGGTGGTGYTF.

The rearrangement uses TRBV4-2 and TRBJ2-5, with a weak D call TRBD2 (6 bases). The CDR3 covers 15 residues. V was cut by 0 bases and J by 9 bases, with 17 bases left in between. Germline assignment: CDR1 LGHNA and CDR2 YNFKEQ. CDR3 DNA sequence: TGTGCCAGCAGCCAAGATGGCCAGGGCGGGGAGGCCCAGTACTTC. This sequence encodes CASSQDGQGGEAQYF.

The V gene is TRBV5-4, the J gene TRBJ2-7, with 7 positions matching TRBD2. The CDR3 extends over 15 amino acids. CDR1 and CDR2 (germline): SGHNT, YYREEE (reference sequence). Trimming cost V 4 bases and J 1 base; bases outside gene matches: 8. CDR3 DNA: TGTGCCAGCAGCCCTGACCCGGGGGGATCCTACGAGCAGTACTTC. Translation: CASSPDPGGSYEQYF.

The rearrangement links TRBV27 to TRBJ2-7, with D tentatively TRBD2 (7 bases). Germline loops: CDR1 MNHEY, CDR2 SMNVEV (reference sequence). The CDR3 consists of 16 residues. V gave up 6 bases and J gave up 3 bases, with 21 bases separating them. The CDR3 sequence: CASRLLAGDKSYEQYF. The CDR3 DNA follows: TGTGCCAGCAGACTGTTGGCGGGGGACAAAAGCTACGAGCAGTACTTC.

This chain uses TRBV5-1 with TRBJ1-2; D is unclear. CDR3 length: 13 residues. Germline-derived CDR1 and CDR2 are SGHRS and YFSETQ. With 0 bases removed from V and 5 bases from J, the gap between germline ends came to 8 bases. CDR3 in DNA: TGCGCCAGCAGCTTGGACAGCATTTATGGCTACACCTTC. Encoded protein: CASSLDSIYGYTF. The full variable domain, with the rest looked up from reference TRBV5-1 and TRBJ1-2, is KAGVTQTPRYLIKTRGQQVTLSCSPISGHRSVSWYQQTPGQGLQFLFEYFSETQRNKGNFPGRFSGRQFSNSRSEMNVSTLELGDSALYLCASSLDSIYGYTFGSGTRLTVV.

The chain employs TRBV7-2 and TRBJ2-7; possibly TRBD2 for D (6 bases). This CDR3 spans 14 amino acids. Germline lookup yields CDR1 SGHTA and CDR2 FQGNSA. The V gene lost 2 bases and the J gene lost 4 bases, with 12 bases spanning the gap. CDR3 region: CASSLNSGTYEQYF. CDR3 nucleotide sequence: TGTGCCAGCAGCTTAAACTCAGGGACTTACGAGCAGTACTTC.

This chain joins TRBV6-6 and TRBJ2-4, with 7 bases fitting TRBD1. Germline V gene data show CDR1 as MNHNY and CDR2 as SVGAGI (reference sequence). Trimming removed 0 bases from V and 9 bases from J; junction bases left unmatched: 8. CDR3 size: 15 residues. CDR3 coding DNA: TGTGCCAGCAGTTACTCGCCCGACAGGGCGGCCATTCAGTACTTC. Translating gives CASSYSPDRAAIQYF.

V is TRBV5-1 and J is TRBJ2-1; 9 nucleotides line up with TRBD2. This CDR3 is built from 15 residues. V trimming: 0 bases; J trimming: 5 bases; junction bases outside the gene matches: 3. Germline lookup yields CDR1 SGHRS and CDR2 YFSETQ. The CDR3 DNA follows: TGCGCCAGCAGCTTGGGGGCGGGAGGGCACAATGAGCAGTTCTTC. Its protein product is CASSLGAGGHNEQFF.

The J gene is TRBJ2-3, the V gene TRBV7-8; the match to TRBD1 covers 7 bases. The CDR3 spans 13 residues. The germline gives CDR1 SGHVS, CDR2 FQNEAQ. The V gene end was trimmed by 4 bases and the J gene end by 6 bases; junction bases not matched to a gene: 4. Written as DNA, the CDR3 is TGTGCCAGCAGCTCATTACAGGGGGATACGCAGTATTTT. It yields the protein CASSSLQGDTQYF.

The J gene is TRBJ1-1, the V gene TRBV5-1; TRBD1 is a possible D gene (5 bases). Germline V gives CDR1 SGHRS, CDR2 YFSETQ. The CDR3 spans 14 residues. V was trimmed by 0 bases and J by 5 bases, leaving 11 bases between them. In DNA, the CDR3 is TGCGCCAGCAGCTTGGAGGGGTCGTGGACTGAAGCTTTCTTT. Residues: CASSLEGSWTEAFF.

This rearrangement joins TRBV28 to TRBJ2-1, with a weak D call TRBD1 (5 bases). The V and J ends lost 3 bases and 6 bases respectively, with 9 bases between them. The CDR3 length is 13 residues. CDR1 MDHEN and CDR2 SYDVKM come from the germline V gene. The CDR3 here is CASSFLTGNEQFF. In DNA form, the CDR3 reads TGTGCCAGCAGTTTCCTTACAGGCAATGAGCAGTTCTTC.

V usage is TRBV2 and J usage is TRBJ2-5, with 12 bases aligning to TRBD2. Germline CDR1 is SNHLY and CDR2 is FYNNEI. This CDR3 region has 15 residues. Germline trimming cut 6 bases from V and 0 bases from J; bases unmatched to any gene: 2. CDR3 protein: CASSGTSGYQETQYF. In DNA form, the CDR3 reads TGTGCCAGCAGCGGGACTAGCGGGTACCAAGAGACCCAGTACTTC.